The 3 T cell receptor beta chains given below trace back to one sample, sequenced in a study of cytomegalovirus exposure and HLA in healthy donors. The PCR contained 60 Vbeta and 13 Jbeta primers. Method: immunoSEQ multiplex PCR; TCRdb's copy keeps in-frame clones and lacks some. This listing includes tens of thousands of clones. The specimen sequenced was PBMCs. The receptor set was obtained from a man younger than 35 in good health and CMV-seropositive.

This chain uses TRBV5-4 with TRBJ2-1, with TRBD2 matching 8 bases. V lost 4 bases, J lost 5 bases, and 8 bases stayed unmatched. The CDR3 extends over 15 amino acids. The germline V gene has CDR1 SGHNT and CDR2 YYREEE (reference sequence). For the CDR3, the DNA is TGTGCCAGCAGCCCCCGGGGCGGGAGGAACAATGAGCAGTTCTTC. This sequence encodes CASSPRGGRNNEQFF.

This sequence joins TRBV5-1 and TRBJ1-3; a possible D gene is TRBD1 (6 bases). Germline assignment: CDR1 SGHRS and CDR2 YFSETQ. Trimming removed 4 bases from V and 1 base from J, with 9 bases in between. This CDR3 has 14 residues. CDR3 DNA: TGCGCCAGCAGCCTCGGACAGTCTGGAAACACCATATATTTT. Translated, it gives CASSLGQSGNTIYF.

The chain carries TRBV28 and TRBJ1-2; D unclear. In germline, CDR1 is MDHEN, CDR2 SYDVKM. This CDR3 spans 15 amino acids. V dropped 2 bases and J dropped 4 bases, with 14 bases sitting between them. For the CDR3, the DNA is TGTGCCAGCAGTTTACCGAGAAGAGAGGGCTATGGCTACACCTTC. Its translation is CASSLPRREGYGYTF.